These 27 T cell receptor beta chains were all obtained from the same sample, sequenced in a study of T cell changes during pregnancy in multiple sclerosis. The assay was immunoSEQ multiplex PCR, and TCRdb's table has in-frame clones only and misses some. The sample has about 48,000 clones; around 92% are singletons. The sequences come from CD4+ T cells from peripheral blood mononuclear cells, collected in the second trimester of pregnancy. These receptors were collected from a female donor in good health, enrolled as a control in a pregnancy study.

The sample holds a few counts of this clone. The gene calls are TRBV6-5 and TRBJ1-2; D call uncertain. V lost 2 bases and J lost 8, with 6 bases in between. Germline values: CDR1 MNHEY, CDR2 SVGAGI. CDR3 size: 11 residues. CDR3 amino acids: CASSYLGGYTF. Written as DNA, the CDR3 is TGTGCCAGCAGTTACCTCGGGGGCTACACCTTC.

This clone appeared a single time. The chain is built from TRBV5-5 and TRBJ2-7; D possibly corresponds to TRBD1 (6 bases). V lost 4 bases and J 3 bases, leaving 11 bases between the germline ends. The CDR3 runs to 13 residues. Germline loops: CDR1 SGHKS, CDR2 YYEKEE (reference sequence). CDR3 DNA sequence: TGTGCCAGCAGCCCCACAGGGAACTACGAGCAGTACTTC. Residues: CASSPTGNYEQYF.

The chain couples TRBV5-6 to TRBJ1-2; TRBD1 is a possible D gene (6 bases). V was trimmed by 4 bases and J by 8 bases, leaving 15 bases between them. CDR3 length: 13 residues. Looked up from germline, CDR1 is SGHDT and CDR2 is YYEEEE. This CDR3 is CASSGTTGLGYTF. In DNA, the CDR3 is TGTGCCAGCAGCGGGACTACAGGGTTAGGCTACACCTTC.

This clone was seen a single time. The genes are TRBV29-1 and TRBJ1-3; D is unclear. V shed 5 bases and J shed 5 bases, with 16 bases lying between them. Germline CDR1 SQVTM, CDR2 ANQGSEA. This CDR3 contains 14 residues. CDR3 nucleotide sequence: TGCAGCGTTCAGTCGGGAGATATACGAAACACCATATATTTT. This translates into CSVQSGDIRNTIYF.

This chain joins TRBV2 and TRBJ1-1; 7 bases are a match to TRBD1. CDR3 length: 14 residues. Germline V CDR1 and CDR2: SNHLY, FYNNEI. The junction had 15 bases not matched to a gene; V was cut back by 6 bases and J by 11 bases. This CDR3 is CASRTQGLTGWAFF. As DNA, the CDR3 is TGTGCCAGCAGGACACAGGGGCTAACGGGTTGGGCTTTCTTT.

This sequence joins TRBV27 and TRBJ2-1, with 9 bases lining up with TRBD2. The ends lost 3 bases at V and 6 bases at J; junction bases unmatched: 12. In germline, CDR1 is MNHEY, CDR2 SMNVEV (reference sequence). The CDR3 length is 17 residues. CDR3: CASSFGRGGRAANEQFF. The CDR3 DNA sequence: TGTGCCAGCAGTTTCGGAAGAGGCGGGAGGGCCGCCAATGAGCAGTTCTTC.

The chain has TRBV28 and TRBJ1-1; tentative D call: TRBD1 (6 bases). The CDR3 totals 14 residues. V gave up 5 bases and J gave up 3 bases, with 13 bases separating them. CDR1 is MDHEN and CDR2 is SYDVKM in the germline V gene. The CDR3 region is CASSGGGSYTEAFF. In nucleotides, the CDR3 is TGTGCCAGCAGTGGTGGGGGCAGCTACACTGAAGCTTTCTTT. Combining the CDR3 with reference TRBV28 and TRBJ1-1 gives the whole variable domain DVKVTQSSRYLVKRTGEKVFLECVQDMDHENMFWYRQDPGLGLRLIYFSYDVKMKEKGDIPEGYSVSREKKERFSLILESASTNQTSMYLCASSGGGSYTEAFFGQGTRLTVV.

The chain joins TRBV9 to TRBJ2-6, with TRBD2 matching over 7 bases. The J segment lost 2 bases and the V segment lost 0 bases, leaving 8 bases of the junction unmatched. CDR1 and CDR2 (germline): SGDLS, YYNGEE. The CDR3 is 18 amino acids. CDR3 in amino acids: CASSVAVPGGAGANVLTF. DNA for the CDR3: TGTGCCAGCAGCGTAGCCGTCCCGGGGGGAGCTGGGGCCAACGTCCTGACTTTC.

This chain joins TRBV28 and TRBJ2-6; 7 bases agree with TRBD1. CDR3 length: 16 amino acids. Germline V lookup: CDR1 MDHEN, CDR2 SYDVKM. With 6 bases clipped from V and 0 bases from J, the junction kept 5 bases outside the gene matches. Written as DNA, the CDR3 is TGTGCCAGCAGGGGACAGAGGGCCTCTGGGGCCAACGTCCTGACTTTC. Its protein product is CASRGQRASGANVLTF.

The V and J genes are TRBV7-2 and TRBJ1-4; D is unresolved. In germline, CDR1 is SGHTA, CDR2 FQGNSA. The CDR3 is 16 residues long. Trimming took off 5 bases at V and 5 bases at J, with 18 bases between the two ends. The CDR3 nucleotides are TGTGCCAGCAGCAAACGAGGACCTCCTAGCAATGAAAAACTGTTTTTT. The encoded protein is CASSKRGPPSNEKLFF.

DNA of the CDR3: TGTGCCAGCAGTATCTATAGCCTCCAGCCTTCCCAGTATTTTTACGAGCAGTACTTC. This encodes CASSIYSLQPSQYFYEQYF. The chain recombines TRBV28 with TRBJ2-7; D gene unclear. Trimming cost V 5 bases and J 4 bases, with 30 bases left between them. The CDR3 spans 19 residues. Germline loops: CDR1 MDHEN, CDR2 SYDVKM.

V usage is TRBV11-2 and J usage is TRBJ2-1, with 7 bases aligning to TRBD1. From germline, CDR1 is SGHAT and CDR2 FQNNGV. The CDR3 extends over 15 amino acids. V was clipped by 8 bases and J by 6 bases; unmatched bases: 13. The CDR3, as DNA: TGTGCCAGCGGATTACGACAGGGAGTTGGCAATGAGCAGTTCTTC. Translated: CASGLRQGVGNEQFF.

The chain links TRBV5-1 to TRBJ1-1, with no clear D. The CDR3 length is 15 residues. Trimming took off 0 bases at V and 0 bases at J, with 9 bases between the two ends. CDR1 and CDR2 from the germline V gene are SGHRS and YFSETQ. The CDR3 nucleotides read TGCGCCAGCAGCTTGGGTGTTTACATGAACACTGAAGCTTTCTTT. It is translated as CASSLGVYMNTEAFF.

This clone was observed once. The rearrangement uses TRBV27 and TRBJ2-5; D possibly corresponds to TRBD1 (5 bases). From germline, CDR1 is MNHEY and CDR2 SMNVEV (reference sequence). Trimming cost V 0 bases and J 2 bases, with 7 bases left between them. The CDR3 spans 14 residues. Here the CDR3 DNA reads TGTGCCAGCAGTTTATCTGACAGACAAGAGACCCAGTACTTC. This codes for CASSLSDRQETQYF.

CDR3 in DNA: TGTGCCAGCAGTTTCGGGACAGAGAACACTGAAGCTTTCTTT. This gives the protein CASSFGTENTEAFF. J is TRBJ1-1 and V is TRBV27; 7 bases are shared with TRBD1. This CDR3 has 14 amino acids. Germline assignment: CDR1 MNHEY and CDR2 SMNVEV (reference sequence). Trimming at V came to 3 bases and at J to 1 base, leaving 2 bases not matched to a gene.

This chain's CDR3 is CASSLGLREQYF. The CDR3 DNA reads TGTGCCAGCAGCCTGGGACTTCGGGAGCAGTACTTC. The V and J genes are TRBV7-9 and TRBJ2-7; D perhaps matches TRBD2 (6 bases). The CDR3 sequence is 12 residues long. Per germline, CDR1 SEHNR and CDR2 FQNEAQ (reference sequence). Trimming left V 5 bases short and J 7 bases short, with 12 bases between.

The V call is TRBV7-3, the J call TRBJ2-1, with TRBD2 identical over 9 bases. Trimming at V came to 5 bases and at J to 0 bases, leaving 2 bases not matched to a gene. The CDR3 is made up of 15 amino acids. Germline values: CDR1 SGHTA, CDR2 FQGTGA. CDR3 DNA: TGTGCCAGCAGCCTAGCGGGAAGCTCCTACAATGAGCAGTTCTTC. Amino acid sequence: CASSLAGSSYNEQFF.

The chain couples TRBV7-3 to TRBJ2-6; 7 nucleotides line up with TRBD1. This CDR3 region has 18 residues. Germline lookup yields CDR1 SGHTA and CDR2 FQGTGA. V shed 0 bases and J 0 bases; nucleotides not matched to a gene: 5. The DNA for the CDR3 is TGTGCCAGCAGCTTAACTGGGACAGCCAACTCTGGGGCCAACGTCCTGACTTTC. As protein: CASSLTGTANSGANVLTF.

The CDR3 here is CASSPRTDRTEAFF. The CDR3, as DNA: TGTGCCAGCAGCCCTCGGACTGATCGGACTGAAGCTTTCTTT. The genes are TRBV9 and TRBJ1-1; D ambiguous. The CDR3 covers 14 residues. CDR1 SGDLS and CDR2 YYNGEE come from the germline V gene. The V end was cut by 4 bases, the J end by 5 bases, with 15 bases between.

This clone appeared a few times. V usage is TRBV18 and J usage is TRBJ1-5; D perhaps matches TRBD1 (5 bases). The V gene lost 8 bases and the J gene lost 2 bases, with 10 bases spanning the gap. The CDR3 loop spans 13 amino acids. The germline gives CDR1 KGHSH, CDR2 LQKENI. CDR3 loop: CASAGSGNQPQHF. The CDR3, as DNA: TGTGCCAGCGCAGGGTCCGGCAATCAGCCCCAGCATTTT.

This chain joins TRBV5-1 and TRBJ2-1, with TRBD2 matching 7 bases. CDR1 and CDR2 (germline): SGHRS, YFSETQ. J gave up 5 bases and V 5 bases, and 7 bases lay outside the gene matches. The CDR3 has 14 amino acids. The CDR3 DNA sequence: TGCGCCAGCAGTGGGGGGGGTAATAACAATGAGCAGTTCTTC. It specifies CASSGGGNNNEQFF.

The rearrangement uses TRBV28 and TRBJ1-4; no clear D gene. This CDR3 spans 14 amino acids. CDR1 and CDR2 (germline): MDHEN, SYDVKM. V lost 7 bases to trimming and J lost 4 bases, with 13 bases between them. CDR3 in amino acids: CASIRRGINEKLFF. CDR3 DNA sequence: TGTGCCAGCATTCGTAGAGGGATTAATGAAAAACTGTTTTTT.

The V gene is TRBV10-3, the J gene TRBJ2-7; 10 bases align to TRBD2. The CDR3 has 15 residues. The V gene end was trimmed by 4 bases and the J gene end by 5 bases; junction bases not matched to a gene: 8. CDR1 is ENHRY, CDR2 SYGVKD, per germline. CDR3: CAISVSSGGAHEQYF. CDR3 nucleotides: TGTGCCATCAGTGTATCCAGCGGGGGGGCCCACGAGCAGTACTTC.

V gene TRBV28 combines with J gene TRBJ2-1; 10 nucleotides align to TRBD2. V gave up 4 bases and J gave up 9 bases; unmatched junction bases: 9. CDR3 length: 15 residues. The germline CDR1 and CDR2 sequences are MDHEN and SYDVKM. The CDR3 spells CASSYTSGKRGEQFF. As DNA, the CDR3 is TGTGCCAGCAGTTATACTAGCGGGAAGAGGGGTGAGCAGTTCTTC.

In nucleotides, the CDR3 is TGTGCCAGCAAGAGAGGCGGGATTCGAGATGAGCAGTTCTTC. It specifies CASKRGGIRDEQFF. The chain couples TRBV11-3 to TRBJ2-1, with D tentatively TRBD2 (6 bases). V lost 7 bases, J lost 8 bases, and 18 bases lay in between. This CDR3 is 14 amino acids long. CDR1 and CDR2 (germline): SGHNT, YENEEA. Supplemented by reference TRBV11-3 and TRBJ2-1, the full variable domain reads EAGVVQSPRYKIIEKKQPVAFWCNPISGHNTLYWYLQNLGQGPELLIRYENEEAVDDSQLPKDRFSAERLKGVDSTLKIQPAELGDSAVYLCASKRGGIRDEQFFGPGTRLTVL.

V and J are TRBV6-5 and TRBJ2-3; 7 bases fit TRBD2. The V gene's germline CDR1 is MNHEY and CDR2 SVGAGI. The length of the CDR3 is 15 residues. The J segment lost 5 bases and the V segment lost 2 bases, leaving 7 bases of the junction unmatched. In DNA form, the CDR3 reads TGTGCCAGCAGTTACCGCGGGAGTGATAAAGATACGCAGTATTTT. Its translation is CASSYRGSDKDTQYF.

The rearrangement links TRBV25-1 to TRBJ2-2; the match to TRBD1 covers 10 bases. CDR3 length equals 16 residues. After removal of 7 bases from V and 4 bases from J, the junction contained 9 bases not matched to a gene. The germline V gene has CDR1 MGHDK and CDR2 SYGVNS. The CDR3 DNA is TGTGCCAGCACCCCCCCGGACAGGGGGTTCACCGGGGAGCTGTTTTTT. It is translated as CASTPPDRGFTGELFF.